The present TCR beta chain was sequenced within a study of T-cell reconstitution after alpha-beta-depleted transplantation in children. Unique molecular identifiers were used to barcode this TCRbeta library. TCRdb re-analysed the PCR reads in MiXCR, keeping a single row per CDR3 protein. Found here are about 830,000 distinct CDR3 sequences, roughly 16% of them singletons; the top ten hold roughly 5%. V was pared by 0 bases and J by 2 bases, with 7 bases between. Germline V CDR1 and CDR2: DFQATT, SNEGSKA (reference sequence). The CDR3 runs 13 residues. The material was PBMCs, mostly from graft donor cells, obtained 360 days after TCRalphabeta/CD19-depleted stem cell transplant. This TCR was sampled from a male patient under 18 who had a stem cell transplant for acute lymphoblastic leukemia, so the T cells may come from the graft donor. This chain uses TRBV20-1 with TRBJ1-1, with D uncertain. Written as DNA, the CDR3 is TGCAGTGCTAGAGATCCTAGAAACACTGAAGCTTTCTTT. Amino acid sequence: CSARDPRNTEAFF.